The text below deals with one T cell receptor (beta chain). This clonotype was counted many times. Its antigen is unknown. There are no base qualities to consult, and no much larger clone falls within one base. This record comes from a study of regulatory T cells in long-lasting Graves disease (dated by TCRdb to the early 2020s). At the level of the whole study: In the newly diagnosed Graves' disease group, patients had been taking antithyroid drugs for less than 3 months. The study was registered as a clinical trial and conducted in China. A total of 35 or so samples were covered by TCR sequencing, comprising approximately 13 persistent and 20 newly diagnosed Graves' disease patients. Patients with persistent Graves' disease were compared with patients with newly diagnosed Graves' disease using TCR sequencing and RNA sequencing of peripheral blood.

The receptor library was made with multiplex PCR. The sequencer was an Illumina HiSeq 4000. CDR3 regions were amplified by Arm-PCR with iRepertoire HTBI primers to construct TCR beta libraries. Before sequencing, the PCR products underwent gel purification. In the authors' own workflow: A total of some 65 TRBV and 14 TRBJ segments were identified across samples and were used for gene usage analysis of CDR3 amino acid clonotypes. COPE and FqMerger were used to merge filtered high-quality paired reads into contigs. BLAST was used to align contigs to IMGT TRBV, TRBD and TRBJ reference genes, and CDR3 was defined according to IMGT. Any clonotype with a frequency above 0.1% was classified as a highly expanded clone. Repertoire diversity was measured by Shannon entropy, and V-J evenness by the Gini coefficient. A clonotype found in more than one individual was treated as public. TCRdb passed the public sequencing reads through fastp at Q25 and MiXCR, retaining productive beta sequences. Under each unique CDR3 protein, matching rows form one entry showing the most common genes and DNA. TCRdb, not the authors, supplied the V and J calls. The sample table contains hundreds of thousands of distinct CDR3 sequences; only one count was recorded for about 16% of them. The ten largest clones represent about 10% of the sample.

This specimen's time point label, interpreted: newly diagnosed GD, antithyroid drugs for less than 3 months. For both TCR sequencing and RNA sequencing, RNA was extracted from PBMCs in TRIzol. The diagnosis of Graves' disease was made according to American Thyroid Association guidelines. Recruitment of patients was carried out at an endocrinology department in Xi'an, China. Each patient gave roughly 10 milliliters of peripheral blood, collected in an EDTA anticoagulant tube. Ficoll Paque Plus density gradient separation was used to isolate PBMCs, and no further T cell sorting was done. An Agilent 2100 Bioanalyzer and agarose gel were used to check RNA quality, and a NanoDrop 2000 was used to measure RNA concentration. Trimming accounts for 0 bases at V and 2 bases at J, while the number of junction bases matched to no gene is 2. From its cysteine to its phenylalanine, the CDR3 spans 14 amino acids. The kept DNA is CDR3 alone, 42 bases in frame from the first base. CDR1 is given as SGDLS and CDR2 as YYNGEE, both from the germline V gene.

Here is what the overall study found, with its caveats: More public clonotypes were shared among persistent patients (roughly 2,700) than among newly diagnosed patients (more than 950). Sequencing and analysis were limited to the TCR beta chain. The authors acknowledged the small sample size as a limitation that may reduce accuracy. Because the primary lesion, thyroid tissue, could not be accessed, the study looked at peripheral blood alone. Preferential use of TRBV28, TRBJ1-2 and TRBJ2-5 was observed in persistent disease, whereas TRBV20-1 and TRBJ2-1 were favored in newly diagnosed disease. Lower TCR Shannon entropy and fewer highly expanded clones were observed in persistent Graves' disease patients than in newly diagnosed patients, which suggested clonal expansion.

The data also belong to a second study, concerning T cells in Graves' hyperthyroidism and ophthalmopathy. Drawing on the second study: A patient counted as having stable Graves' hyperthyroidism if no progression to ophthalmopathy occurred over 18 months of follow-up. Hyperthyroidism patients were aged 18 to 65 years and newly diagnosed, with disease duration of less than 2 months. Any patient with an uncontrolled infection, another autoimmune disease, pregnancy or lactation was excluded. Diagnoses were based on clinical symptoms, serum thyroxine and TRAb, thyroid ultrasound and orbital computed tomography. The first round of RT-PCR for the TCR CDR3 was performed with the HTBI primer set and the Qiagen OneStep RT-PCR kit. Most expanded thyroid clonotypes (frequency above 0.001) were also detected in blood, suggesting blood repertoires may reflect thyroid immune responses. In cross-validation, a model built on a 13 V-J signature told ophthalmopathy apart from stable hyperthyroidism with under 90% sensitivity and roughly 83% specificity, and in testing the same model reached 80%/75%. In validation, progression to ophthalmopathy was predicted by the model with around 71% sensitivity and 72% to 85% specificity, a median of roughly 6 months before onset. TCR V-J signatures able to tell the groups apart were searched for in a discovery cohort of 90 to 100 patients, of whom about 40 had Graves' ophthalmopathy and roughly 59 had stable Graves' hyperthyroidism. An independent validation cohort of 18 to 20 hyperthyroidism patients and about 16 patients who later progressed to ophthalmopathy tested prospective prediction of ophthalmopathy. The roughly 94 discovery patients were randomly split 7:3 into training and test sets. In several Graves' hyperthyroidism patients, the study also compared T-cell repertoires from thyroid tissue with T-cell repertoires from blood. After blood sampling, hyperthyroidism patients were treated with methimazole at a starting dose of 30 mg daily, and ophthalmopathy patients were treated with high-dose intravenous methylprednisolone. Libraries were constructed in a second round of multiplex PCR, after which size selection and purification were carried out. Libraries were sequenced paired-end with 100 bp reads on an Illumina HiSeq2000. SOAPnuke was used to process the raw data, with reads discarded if the reads contained adapters or uncalled bases, had a mean Phred below 15, or lacked an exact constant-primer or identifier match. High-quality paired reads were merged using COPE v1.2.5, and each unique nucleotide sequence was defined as a clonotype. Clonotypes were aligned to IMGT TRBV, TRBD and TRBJ reference segments using MiTCR v1.1. Only V-J combinations with frequency above 0.0001, covering about 99% of repertoires, were analysed. The TCS score was defined as the ratio of F50 (clonal expansion) to E x V (chaos), calculated using BLOSUM62-based TCRdist between CDR3 peptides within each V-J. Welch's t-statistics and random forest reduced roughly 530 V-J features to 13, which were used in a naive Bayes classifier (R e1071). Sample size was not statistically predetermined, and blinding of investigators to group allocation was not performed. According to the paper, TCR Vbeta CDR3 sequencing was carried out on 135 peripheral blood samples, which came from some 41 ophthalmopathy, 75 to 80 hyperthyroidism and roughly 17 progressor patients.

The rearranged chain carries TRBV9 and TRBJ2-7; TRBD1 matches 7 bases in the middle. The TCR sequence derives from a woman in her twenties or thirties with Graves disease. Donor details come from another sample of the same person, matched by shared clones. The source was peripheral blood mononuclear cells (PBMCs), collected at new diagnosis, from a patient treated with antithyroid drugs. The CDR3 protein sequence reads: CASSVGQGAYEQYF. The DNA is as follows: TGTGCCAGCAGCGTAGGGCAGGGGGCCTACGAGCAGTACTTC.